This T cell receptor (beta chain) was identified during a study of T cell repertoires in aging, cancer and after chemotherapy. Whole-study results and caveats: Age-matched healthy donors had significantly more diverse, less clonal blood TCR repertoires than untreated cancer patients. Rebound thymic output was suggested by rising median generation probability during chemotherapy in each cancer cohort. The repertoire data cannot show anything about immunological memory following chemotherapy.

Amplification of TCR beta used genomic DNA extracted from peripheral blood. Rearranged V-D-J TRB sequences were amplified with a mixed TRB-A/B primer pool. Using its own MiXCR run on the multiplex PCR reads, TCRdb lists one record per CDR3 protein. The sample contains thousands of distinct CDR3 sequences, about 34% of which appear only once. About this clonotype itself: What it binds is not known. Germline and junction disagree at one end, which may indicate a read error.

Per germline, CDR1 MNHEY and CDR2 SMNVEV (reference sequence). The CDR3 length is 17 residues. This clonotype originated in a human donor with a blood cancer. The gene calls are TRBV27 and TRBJ2-1; 9 bases fit TRBD1. The sample consisted of blood. For the CDR3, the DNA is TGCGCCAGCAGCTTGGCCCTGGGACAGGGCGATAGCAATGAGCAGTTCTTC. Its translation: CASSLALGQGDSNEQFF.